This TCR beta chain was documented in a study of CD8+ T cells in alopecia areata. In the study overall: Tofacitinib administration to treated patients was oral, at 5 to 10 mg twice daily. Tofacitinib administration persisted for 6 to 18 months, succeeded by 6 months off drug.

cDNA prepared by RNA extraction and subsequent reverse transcription served as the template for sequencing. TCRdb's table, derived via immunoSEQ multiplex PCR, lists solely in-frame clones and lacks some. In the table there are 75,000 to 100,000 clones, roughly 42% of which are singletons. Material: CD4+ T cells sorted from blood. The clonotype was recovered from a human donor with alopecia areata.

CDR3 region: CASTLGHDTGELFF. In nucleotides, the CDR3 is TGCGCCAGCACCCTAGGACACGACACCGGGGAGCTGTTTTTT. The V gene is TRBV5-1, the J gene TRBJ2-2; tentatively, D is TRBD1 (5 bases). CDR1 SGHRS and CDR2 YFSETQ come from the germline V gene. The ends were cut back, 6 bases at V and 3 bases at J, with 12 bases in the middle. The CDR3 covers 14 residues.